One sample yielded the 16 T cell receptor beta chains listed below, sequenced in a study of shared clonotypes between healthy human individuals. Sequenced by immunoSEQ multiplex PCR; TCRdb stores in-frame clones only, minus some. Of about 110,000 clones in the sample, around 65% were seen once. The source material was memory CD8+ T cells sorted from blood. Subset indicated: CD45RO+ cells pooled with CCR7-negative TemRA cells. The receptors come from a woman under 40 in good health.

The genes are TRBV6-4 and TRBJ2-1; 11 bases agree with TRBD2. Trimming at V came to 3 bases and at J to 14 bases, leaving 6 bases not matched to a gene. Germline values: CDR1 MRHNA, CDR2 SNTAGT. This CDR3 region has 13 residues. Here the CDR3 reads CASSEIAGGVKFF. The CDR3 region has the DNA TGTGCCAGCAGTGAGATAGCGGGAGGGGTAAAGTTCTTC.

The chain recombines TRBV7-3 with TRBJ2-5; no firm D call. CDR1 is SGHTA, CDR2 FQGTGA, per germline. V was shortened by 1 base and J by 2 bases, with 5 bases between the two germline ends. The CDR3 is 13 residues long. CDR3 sequence reads: CASSLMKQETQYF. The CDR3 DNA is TGTGCCAGCAGCTTAATGAAACAAGAGACCCAGTACTTC.

This clone occurred once. V usage is TRBV7-9 and J usage is TRBJ2-3; D may match TRBD1 or TRBD2 (6 bases each). The V end lost 1 base, the J end lost 0 bases, and 20 bases lay between the germline ends. CDR3 length: 19 amino acids. The germline V gene encodes CDR1 SEHNR and CDR2 FQNEAQ (reference sequence). CDR3 nucleotides: TGTGCCAGCAGCTTAGTGGGCTTTGCGGGACATACTAGCACAGATACGCAGTATTTT. It translates to CASSLVGFAGHTSTDTQYF.

Of note for this clone: The same CDR3 arises from other DNA sequences in this sample as well. The V gene is TRBV7-9, the J gene TRBJ2-1; D may be TRBD1 or TRBD2 (6 bases each). CDR3 size: 16 residues. Germline V gene lookup returns CDR1 SEHNR and CDR2 FQNEAQ (reference sequence). V lost 5 bases and J lost 2, with 16 bases in between. The CDR3 region is CASSPRGGSTYNEQFF. Written as DNA, the CDR3 is TGTGCCAGCAGCCCGAGAGGGGGGAGCACCTACAATGAGCAGTTCTTC.

This clone was seen only a few times. Other DNA sequences in the sample encode the same CDR3. This rearrangement joins TRBV9 to TRBJ1-1; a possible D gene is TRBD1 (5 bases). The CDR3 loop spans 13 amino acids. The V and J ends lost 2 bases and 5 bases respectively, with 10 bases between them. Germline CDR1 and CDR2: SGDLS and YYNGEE. The CDR3 spells CASSVSWGTEAFF. Here the CDR3 DNA reads TGTGCCAGCAGCGTCTCATGGGGGACTGAAGCTTTCTTT.

The chain carries TRBV29-1 and TRBJ2-7; no clear D gene. The CDR3 is 11 residues long. Trimming removed 4 bases from V and 6 bases from J, with 10 bases in between. Germline lookup yields CDR1 SQVTM and CDR2 ANQGSEA. In DNA form, the CDR3 reads TGCAGCGTTGTCTCGTTGGGCGAGCAGTACTTC. It encodes CSVVSLGEQYF.

This clone was observed many times. The rearrangement uses TRBV27 and TRBJ1-5; no firm D call. The CDR3 loop spans 13 amino acids. The V end was cut by 3 bases, the J end by 6 bases, with 9 bases between. The germline CDR1 and CDR2 sequences are MNHEY and SMNVEV (reference sequence). The CDR3 sequence is CASSLLSGQPQHF. The CDR3, as DNA: TGTGCCAGCAGTTTGCTTAGTGGTCAGCCCCAGCATTTT.

The chain combines TRBV7-8 with TRBJ2-5, with unresolved D. The CDR3 spans 17 residues. The germline V gene has CDR1 SGHVS and CDR2 FQNEAQ. Deletions cut 5 bases from V and 1 base from J, with 20 bases between. Here the CDR3 DNA reads TGTGCCAGCAGCGTAACAAGTGGGATCCCCTTCCAAGAGACCCAGTACTTC. It specifies CASSVTSGIPFQETQYF.

This clone was seen ten or more times. This sequence joins TRBV9 and TRBJ2-6, with 10 nucleotides matching TRBD1. V was clipped by 2 bases and J by 0 bases; unmatched bases: 8. This CDR3 has 19 residues. The germline CDR1 and CDR2 sequences are SGDLS and YYNGEE. CDR3 in amino acids: CASSVGARQGASGANVLTF. CDR3 coding DNA: TGTGCCAGCAGCGTGGGGGCCAGACAGGGGGCCTCTGGGGCCAACGTCCTGACTTTC.

The rearrangement links TRBV2 to TRBJ2-3, with D possibly matching TRBD1 (6 bases). This CDR3 region has 14 residues. Germline V gene lookup returns CDR1 SNHLY and CDR2 FYNNEI. The germline V and J ends were trimmed by 6 bases and 4 bases, with 14 bases remaining between them. In DNA, the CDR3 is TGTGCCAGCAGCGATCCTAACAGGGCAGATACGCAGTATTTT. Its protein is CASSDPNRADTQYF.

The chain employs TRBV27 and TRBJ2-7, with D tentatively TRBD1 or TRBD2 (5 bases each). Trimming shortened V by 5 bases and J by 3 bases, and 14 bases separated the two germline ends. The CDR3 runs to 14 residues. Germline lookup yields CDR1 MNHEY and CDR2 SMNVEV (reference sequence). CDR3 in DNA: TGTGCCAGCAGTCTCCGGGGCTTACTCTACGAGCAGTACTTC. This gives the protein CASSLRGLLYEQYF.

At least ten counts were recorded for this clone. V gene TRBV6-1 combines with J gene TRBJ2-3; 11 bases are a match to TRBD1. The CDR3 length is 15 residues. The J segment lost 6 bases and the V segment lost 1 base, leaving 3 bases of the junction unmatched. Germline lookup yields CDR1 MNHNS and CDR2 SASEGT. Here the CDR3 DNA reads TGTGCCAGCAGTGAAGGGACAGGGGGCGCGGATACGCAGTATTTT. It translates to CASSEGTGGADTQYF.

The chain employs TRBV18 and TRBJ2-1, with 7 positions matching TRBD2. CDR1 and CDR2 from the germline V gene are KGHSH and LQKENI. The CDR3 consists of 15 residues. The trim removed 2 bases at V and 0 bases at J, leaving 1 base unmatched. As DNA, the CDR3 is TGTGCCAGCTCACCAGGCGGGAGCTCCTACAATGAGCAGTTCTTC. Amino acids: CASSPGGSSYNEQFF.

The gene calls are TRBV28 and TRBJ2-3, with D tentatively TRBD1 (5 bases). V lost 5 bases and J lost 7, with 13 bases in between. Germline CDR1 reads MDHEN; CDR2 reads SYDVKM. The CDR3 extends over 13 amino acids. CDR3 protein: CASSRQGWNTQYF. The CDR3 DNA reads as TGTGCCAGCAGTCGTCAGGGTTGGAATACGCAGTATTTT.

The gene calls are TRBV5-6 and TRBJ2-7; D ambiguous. Germline V lookup: CDR1 SGHDT, CDR2 YYEEEE. The V and J ends lost 3 bases and 0 bases respectively, with 10 bases between them. The CDR3 is made up of 14 amino acids. CDR3 residues: CASSSSRSSYEQYF. The CDR3 region has the DNA TGTGCCAGCAGCTCCTCAAGGAGCTCCTACGAGCAGTACTTC.

With regard to this clone: Since a far larger clone is one base different, this is likely a read error. This chain links TRBV4-2 with TRBJ2-7, with D perhaps TRBD1 (6 bases). V lost 4 bases and J lost 2, with 9 bases in between. CDR3 length equals 13 residues. Germline CDR1 LGHNA, CDR2 YNFKEQ. CDR3 protein: CASSRTETYEQYF. In DNA form, the CDR3 reads TGTGCCAGCAGCCGGACAGAAACCTACGAGCAGTACTTC.